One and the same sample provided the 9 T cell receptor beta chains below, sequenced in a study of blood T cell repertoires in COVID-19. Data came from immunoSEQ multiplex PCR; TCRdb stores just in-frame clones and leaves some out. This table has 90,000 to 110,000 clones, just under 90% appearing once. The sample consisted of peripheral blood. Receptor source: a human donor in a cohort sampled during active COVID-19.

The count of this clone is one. The CDR3 sequence is CATSEGQKNTEAFF. As DNA, the CDR3 is TGTGCCACCAGTGAGGGACAGAAAAACACTGAAGCTTTCTTT. V is TRBV24-1 and J is TRBJ1-1; TRBD1 agrees at 7 bases. Germline assignment: CDR1 KGHDR and CDR2 SFDVKD. V was pared by 4 bases and J by 2 bases, with 3 bases of the junction left unmatched. The CDR3 length is 14 residues.

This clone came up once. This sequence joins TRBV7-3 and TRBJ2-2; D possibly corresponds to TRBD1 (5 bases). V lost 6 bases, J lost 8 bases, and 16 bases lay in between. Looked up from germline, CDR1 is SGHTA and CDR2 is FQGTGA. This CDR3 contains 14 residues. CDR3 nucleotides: TGTGCCAGCAGACAAGACAGTGTGAAGGGGGAGCTGTTTTTT. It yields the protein CASRQDSVKGELFF. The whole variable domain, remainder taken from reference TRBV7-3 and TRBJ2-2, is GAGVSQTPSNKVTEKGKYVELRCDPISGHTALYWYRQSLGQGPEFLIYFQGTGAADDSGLPNDRFFAVRPEGSVSTLKIQRTERGDSAVYLCASRQDSVKGELFFGEGSRLTVL.

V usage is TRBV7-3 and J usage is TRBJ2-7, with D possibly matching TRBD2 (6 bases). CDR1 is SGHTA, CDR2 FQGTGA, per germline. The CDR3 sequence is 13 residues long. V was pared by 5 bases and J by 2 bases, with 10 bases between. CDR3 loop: CASSPGLPYEQYF. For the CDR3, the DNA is TGTGCCAGCAGCCCGGGACTCCCCTACGAGCAGTACTTC.

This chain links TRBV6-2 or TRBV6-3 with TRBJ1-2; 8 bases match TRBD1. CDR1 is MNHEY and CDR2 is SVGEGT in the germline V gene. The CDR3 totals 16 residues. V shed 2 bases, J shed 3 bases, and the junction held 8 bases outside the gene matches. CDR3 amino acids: CASSYRPDRGDYGYTF. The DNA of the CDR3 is TGTGCCAGCAGTTACCGGCCCGACAGGGGAGACTATGGCTACACCTTC.

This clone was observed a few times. The CDR3 region has the DNA TGTGCCAGCAGCAAGAGGGGGAGCGGGGGGGGGTCGGAGACCCAGTACTTC. It is translated as CASSKRGSGGGSETQYF. The V and J genes are TRBV9 and TRBJ2-5; TRBD2 matches 10 bases. The CDR3 is 17 amino acids. Germline V gene data show CDR1 as SGDLS and CDR2 as YYNGEE. V lost 4 bases and J lost 5; bases outside the gene matches: 14.

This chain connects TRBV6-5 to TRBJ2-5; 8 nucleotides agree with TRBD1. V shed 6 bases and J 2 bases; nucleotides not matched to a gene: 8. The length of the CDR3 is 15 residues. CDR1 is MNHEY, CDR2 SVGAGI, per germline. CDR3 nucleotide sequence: TGTGCCAGCAGCGGCCTTAACAGGGGGCAAGAGACCCAGTACTTC. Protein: CASSGLNRGQETQYF.

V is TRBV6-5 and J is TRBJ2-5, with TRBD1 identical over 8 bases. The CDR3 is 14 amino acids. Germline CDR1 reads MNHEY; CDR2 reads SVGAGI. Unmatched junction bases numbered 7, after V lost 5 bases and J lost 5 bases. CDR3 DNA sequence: TGTGCCAGCAGTCCTACAGGGGGTTGGGAGACCCAGTACTTC. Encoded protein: CASSPTGGWETQYF.

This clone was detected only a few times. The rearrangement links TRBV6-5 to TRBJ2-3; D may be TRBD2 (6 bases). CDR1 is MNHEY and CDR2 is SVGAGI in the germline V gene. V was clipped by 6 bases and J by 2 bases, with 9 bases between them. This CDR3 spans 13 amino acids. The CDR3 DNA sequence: TGTGCCAGCAGCGGGACTTACACAGATACGCAGTATTTT. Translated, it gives CASSGTYTDTQYF.

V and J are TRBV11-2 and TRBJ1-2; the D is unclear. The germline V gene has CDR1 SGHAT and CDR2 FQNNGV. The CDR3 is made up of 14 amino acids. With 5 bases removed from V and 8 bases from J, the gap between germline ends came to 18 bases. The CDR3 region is CASSPTRGSMGYTF. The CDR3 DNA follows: TGTGCCAGCAGCCCCACCCGGGGATCTATGGGCTACACCTTC.